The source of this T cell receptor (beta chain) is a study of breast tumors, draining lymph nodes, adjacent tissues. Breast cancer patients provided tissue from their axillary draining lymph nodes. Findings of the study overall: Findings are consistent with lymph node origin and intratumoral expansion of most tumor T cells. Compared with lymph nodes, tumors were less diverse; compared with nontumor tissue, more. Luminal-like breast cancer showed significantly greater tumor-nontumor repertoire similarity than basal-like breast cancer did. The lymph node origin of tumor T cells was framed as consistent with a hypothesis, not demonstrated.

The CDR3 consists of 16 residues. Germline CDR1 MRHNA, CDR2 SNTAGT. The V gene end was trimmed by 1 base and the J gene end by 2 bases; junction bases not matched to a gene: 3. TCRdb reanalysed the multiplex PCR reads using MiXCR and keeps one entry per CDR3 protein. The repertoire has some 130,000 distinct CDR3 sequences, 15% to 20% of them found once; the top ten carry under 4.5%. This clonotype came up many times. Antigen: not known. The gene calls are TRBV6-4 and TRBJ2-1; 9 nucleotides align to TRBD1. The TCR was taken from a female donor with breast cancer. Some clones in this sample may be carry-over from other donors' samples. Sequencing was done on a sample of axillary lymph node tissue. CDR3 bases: TGTGCCAGCAGTGACTACAGGGGGCCCCCCTACAATGAGCAGTTCTTC. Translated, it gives CASSDYRGPPYNEQFF.